Each of the 15 T cell receptor beta chains below was sequenced from the same sample in a study of blood T cells in healthy people across ages. The authors ran a second PCR of about 7 to 11 cycles using a sample-barcoded 5' primer and a J-beta primer mix. TCRdb re-called the 5' RACE reads with MiXCR, one entry per CDR3 protein. The sample shows around 1,600,000 distinct CDR3 sequences, 40% to 45% of them seen only once. Sequenced input: blood. The origin of the receptors is a woman under 30 in good health.

This clonotype was recorded a few times. The rearrangement joins TRBV4-3 to TRBJ2-7, with D uncertain. Deletions cut 0 bases from V and 3 bases from J, with 15 bases between. Germline CDR1 reads LGHNA; CDR2 reads YSLEER. The CDR3 has 16 residues. CDR3 DNA sequence: TGCGCCAGCAGCCAAGATAGGAACAGTCACCACTACGAGCAGTACTTC. Protein product: CASSQDRNSHHYEQYF.

Only a few counts were recorded for this clonotype. This chain uses TRBV27 with TRBJ2-7; D remains ambiguous. V lost 10 bases and J lost 4, with 23 bases in between. Looked up from germline, CDR1 is MNHEY and CDR2 is SMNVEV (reference sequence). This CDR3 has 15 residues. The CDR3 DNA reads TGTGCCACAAGGATCGGGCCTCCAACTGGTTACGAGCAGTACTTC. This gives the protein CATRIGPPTGYEQYF.

The chain has TRBV29-1 and TRBJ2-5; TRBD1 matches 7 bases. The CDR3 covers 13 residues. V lost 6 bases and J lost 1; bases outside the gene matches: 5. The germline CDR1 and CDR2 sequences are SQVTM and ANQGSEA. The CDR3 DNA sequence: TGCAGCGTGTCAACAGGGGCCCAAGAGACCCAGTACTTC. Translated: CSVSTGAQETQYF.

This chain links TRBV7-9 with TRBJ2-3; TRBD2 agrees at 9 bases. CDR3 length: 14 residues. Germline V gives CDR1 SEHNR, CDR2 FQNEAQ (reference sequence). V lost 6 bases and J lost 4; bases outside the gene matches: 5. This CDR3 is CASRAGGSPDTQYF. The CDR3 nucleotides read TGTGCCAGCAGAGCGGGGGGTAGCCCAGATACGCAGTATTTT.

This clonotype was recorded once. The rearrangement joins TRBV12-3 or TRBV12-4 to TRBJ2-1; 9 bases agree with TRBD1. The trim removed 6 bases at V and 4 bases at J, leaving 7 bases unmatched. CDR3 length: 15 amino acids. CDR3 nucleotide sequence: TGTGCCAGCAGGCCACAGGGGGCGCCTTACAATGAGCAGTTCTTC. This sequence encodes CASRPQGAPYNEQFF.

This chain connects TRBV9 to TRBJ2-1, with 8 bases fitting TRBD1. V lost 4 bases and J lost 4; bases outside the gene matches: 7. This CDR3 has 15 residues. Per germline, CDR1 SGDLS and CDR2 YYNGEE. CDR3 amino acids: CASSPDRGDYNEQFF. The CDR3, as DNA: TGTGCCAGCAGCCCCGACAGGGGAGATTACAATGAGCAGTTCTTC.

The chain is built from TRBV28 and TRBJ1-2; D not resolved. The V end lost 2 bases, the J end lost 4 bases, and 11 bases lay between the germline ends. CDR1 is MDHEN, CDR2 SYDVKM, per germline. CDR3 size: 14 residues. CDR3 sequence: CASSLNRRAYGYTF. In DNA form, the CDR3 reads TGTGCCAGCAGTTTAAACAGAAGGGCCTATGGCTACACCTTC.

The chain couples TRBV7-2 to TRBJ2-3, with 9 positions matching TRBD2. The CDR3 has 15 amino acids. Looked up from germline, CDR1 is SGHTA and CDR2 is FQGNSA. V lost 4 bases to trimming and J lost 5 bases; unmatched junction nucleotides: 7. The CDR3 DNA sequence: TGTGCCAGCAGCTCGCCAGATAGCGGGAGAGATACGCAGTATTTT. Protein sequence: CASSSPDSGRDTQYF.

Only a few counts were recorded for this clonotype. CDR3 loop: CASSPHDNYYNEQFF. DNA for the CDR3: TGTGCCAGCTCCCCCCATGACAACTACTACAATGAGCAGTTCTTC. This chain uses TRBV7-9 with TRBJ2-1, with D hard to call. In germline, CDR1 is SEHNR, CDR2 FQNEAQ (reference sequence). V was shortened by 8 bases and J by 3 bases, with 17 bases between the two germline ends. The CDR3 consists of 15 residues.

J is TRBJ1-4 and V is TRBV7-2; TRBD1 is a possible D gene (5 bases). CDR1 and CDR2 from the germline V gene are SGHTA and FQGNSA. Trimming took off 1 base at V and 5 bases at J, with 20 bases between the two ends. This CDR3 has 18 residues. The CDR3 bases are TGTGCCAGCAGCTTAGAGGGGTGGAGATCGAACCTGAATGAAAAACTGTTTTTT. Protein product: CASSLEGWRSNLNEKLFF.

The chain has TRBV2 and TRBJ2-6, with D possibly being TRBD1 (5 bases). The CDR3 loop spans 15 amino acids. Germline V gene sequence: CDR1 SNHLY, CDR2 FYNNEI. The V end lost 9 bases, the J end lost 0 bases, and 12 bases lay between the germline ends. The DNA of the CDR3 is TGTGCCAGACGACAGCCCAGCTCTGGGGCCAACGTCCTGACTTTC. Encoded protein: CARRQPSSGANVLTF.

The genes are TRBV9 and TRBJ2-7; D may be TRBD1 (6 bases). The CDR3 is made up of 16 amino acids. The V gene lost 0 bases and the J gene lost 1 base, with 14 bases spanning the gap. Per the germline V gene, CDR1 is SGDLS and CDR2 is YYNGEE. DNA of the CDR3: TGTGCCAGCAGCGTAGCTTGGGGGACAAGTTCCTACGAGCAGTACTTC. This codes for CASSVAWGTSSYEQYF.

This clonotype was seen more than once but under ten times. The rearrangement uses TRBV5-1 and TRBJ2-3; D is undetermined. V lost 0 bases and J lost 2, with 10 bases in between. This CDR3 region has 15 residues. Germline values: CDR1 SGHRS, CDR2 YFSETQ. Here the CDR3 DNA reads TGCGCCAGCAGCTTGGGTCAGGCAACCACAGATACGCAGTATTTT. Its translation: CASSLGQATTDTQYF.

This clonotype was seen a few times. The gene calls are TRBV6-6 and TRBJ2-3; 7 bases fit TRBD1. The J segment lost 6 bases and the V segment lost 5 bases, leaving 8 bases of the junction unmatched. The CDR3 loop spans 14 amino acids. CDR1 and CDR2 (germline): MNHNY, SVGAGI (reference sequence). CDR3 bases: TGTGCCAGCAGTCCCACAGGGGAGAGCGATACGCAGTATTTT. It codes for CASSPTGESDTQYF.

V and J are TRBV6-5 and TRBJ2-3; TRBD2 matches at 11 bases. With 0 bases clipped from V and 8 bases from J, the junction kept 7 bases outside the gene matches. The CDR3 is 16 amino acids. Germline V gene sequence: CDR1 MNHEY, CDR2 SVGAGI. CDR3 loop: CASSYSSLAGVGTQYF. The DNA of the CDR3 is TGTGCCAGCAGTTACTCGTCACTAGCGGGAGTAGGTACGCAGTATTTT.